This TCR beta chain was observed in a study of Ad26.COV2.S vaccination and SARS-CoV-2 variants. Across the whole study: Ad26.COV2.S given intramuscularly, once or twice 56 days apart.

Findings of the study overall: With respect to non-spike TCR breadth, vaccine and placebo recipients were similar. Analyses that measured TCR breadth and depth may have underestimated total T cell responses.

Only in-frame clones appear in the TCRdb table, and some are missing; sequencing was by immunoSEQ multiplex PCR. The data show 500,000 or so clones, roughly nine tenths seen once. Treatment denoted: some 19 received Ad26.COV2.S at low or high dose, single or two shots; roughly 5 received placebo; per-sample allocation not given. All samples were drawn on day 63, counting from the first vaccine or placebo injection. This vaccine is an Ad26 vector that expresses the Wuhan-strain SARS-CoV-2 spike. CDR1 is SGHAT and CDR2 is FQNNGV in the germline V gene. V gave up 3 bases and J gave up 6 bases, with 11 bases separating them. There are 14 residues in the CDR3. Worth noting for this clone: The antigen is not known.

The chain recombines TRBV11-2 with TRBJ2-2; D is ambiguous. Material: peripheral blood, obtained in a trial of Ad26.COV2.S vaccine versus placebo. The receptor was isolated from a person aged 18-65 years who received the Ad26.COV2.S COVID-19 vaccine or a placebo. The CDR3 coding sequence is TGTGCCAGCAGCTTGAGGATAGACCCCGGGGAGCTGTTTTTT. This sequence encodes CASSLRIDPGELFF.